This T cell receptor beta chain originates from a study of cytomegalovirus exposure and HLA in healthy donors. Study results and caveats: Cytomegalovirus association was listed for about 160 TCR beta chains. TCR beta sequences reportedly predicted most subjects' HLA-A and HLA-B alleles accurately.

About this clone itself: Its antigen is not known.

Primers: 60 Vbeta forward and 13 Jbeta reverse. TCRdb's copy holds only in-frame clones and misses some; the assay was immunoSEQ multiplex PCR. The repertoire holds about 130,000 clones, just under 75% seen once, with approximately 4.8% in the top ten. Deletions cut 3 bases from V and 7 bases from J, with 12 bases between. Per the germline V gene, CDR1 is SQVTM and CDR2 is ANQGSEA. The CDR3 totals 12 residues. The chain joins TRBV29-1 to TRBJ1-1; the D is unclear. Input material: PBMCs. This receptor was obtained from a man aged 60-69 years in good health and CMV-seropositive. The CDR3 reads CSVEVATSEAFF. The CDR3 bases are TGCAGCGTTGAGGTAGCGACTAGTGAAGCTTTCTTT. Together with reference TRBV29-1 and TRBJ1-1, the CDR3 gives the full variable domain: SAVISQKPSRDICQRGTSLTIQCQVDSQVTMMFWYRQQPGQSLTLIATANQGSEATYESGFVIDKFPISRPNLTFSTLTVSNMSPEDSSIYLCSVEVATSEAFFGQGTRLTVV.